This TCR beta chain was documented in a study of CD4 T cells in relation to SARS-CoV-2 and coronaviruses. Study details: TCR beta CDR3s were sequenced after approximately 11-day antigen culture of PBMCs.

Sequencing was performed with immunoSEQ multiplex PCR; in TCRdb, only in-frame clones are kept and a portion is missing. The sample contains tens of thousands of clones, 70% to 85% of which appear only once. Trimming pared 1 base from V and 9 bases from J, leaving 22 bases between. The CDR3 runs to 16 residues. Germline V lookup: CDR1 SGHAT, CDR2 FQNNGV. As concerns this clone: Its antigen is as yet unknown.

V gene TRBV11-2 combines with J gene TRBJ2-7, with TRBD2 as a possible D gene (6 bases). The receptor's source is an adult with COVID-19. The sequenced material came from memory CD4+ T cells from PBMCs, cultured in vitro. The CDR3 sequence is CASSLVGGRTFLGQYF. The CDR3 bases are TGTGCCAGCAGCTTAGTAGGTGGGAGGACCTTTTTGGGGCAGTACTTC.